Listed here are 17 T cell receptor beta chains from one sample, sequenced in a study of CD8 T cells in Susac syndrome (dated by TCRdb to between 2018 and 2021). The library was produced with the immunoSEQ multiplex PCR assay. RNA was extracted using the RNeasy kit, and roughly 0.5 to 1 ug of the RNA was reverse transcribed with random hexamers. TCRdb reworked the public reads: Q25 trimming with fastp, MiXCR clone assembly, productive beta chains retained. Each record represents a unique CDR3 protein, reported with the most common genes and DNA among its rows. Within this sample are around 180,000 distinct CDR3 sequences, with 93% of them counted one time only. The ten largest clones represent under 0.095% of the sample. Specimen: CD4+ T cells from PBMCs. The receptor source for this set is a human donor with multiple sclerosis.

The CDR3 protein is CASSLDQVSNQPQHF. Written as DNA, the CDR3 is TGTGCCAGCAGTTTAGATCAGGTTAGCAATCAGCCCCAGCATTTT. The chain has TRBV28 and TRBJ1-5; D remains ambiguous. CDR1 is MDHEN, CDR2 SYDVKM, per germline. V lost 2 bases, J lost 0 bases, and 8 bases lay in between. The CDR3 spans 15 residues.

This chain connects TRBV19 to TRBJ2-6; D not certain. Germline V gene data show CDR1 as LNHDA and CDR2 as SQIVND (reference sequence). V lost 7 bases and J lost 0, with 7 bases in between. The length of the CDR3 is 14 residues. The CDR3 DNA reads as TGTGCCAGTATGTATCTCTCTGGGGCCAACGTCCTGACTTTC. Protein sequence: CASMYLSGANVLTF.

CDR3 residues: CASSQVGTEYEQYF. CDR3 nucleotides: TGTGCCAGCAGCCAAGTGGGGACGGAATACGAGCAGTACTTC. V is TRBV4-2 and J is TRBJ2-7; D may match TRBD1 or TRBD2 (5 bases each). Trimming stripped 1 base from V and 4 bases from J, with 11 bases between. CDR1 and CDR2 from the germline V gene are LGHNA and YNFKEQ. This CDR3 region has 14 residues.

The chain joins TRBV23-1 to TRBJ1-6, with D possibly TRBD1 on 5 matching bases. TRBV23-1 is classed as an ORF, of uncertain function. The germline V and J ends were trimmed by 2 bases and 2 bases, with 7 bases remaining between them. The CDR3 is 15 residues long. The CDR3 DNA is TGCGCCAGCAGTCAACGGGGGACCTATAATTCACCCCTCCACTTT. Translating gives CASSQRGTYNSPLHF.

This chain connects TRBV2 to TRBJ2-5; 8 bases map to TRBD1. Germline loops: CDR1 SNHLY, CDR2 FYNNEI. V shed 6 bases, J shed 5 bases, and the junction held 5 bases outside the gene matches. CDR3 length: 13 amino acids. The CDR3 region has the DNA TGTGCCAGCAGCCCCACAGGGGGGGAGACCCAGTACTTC. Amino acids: CASSPTGGETQYF.

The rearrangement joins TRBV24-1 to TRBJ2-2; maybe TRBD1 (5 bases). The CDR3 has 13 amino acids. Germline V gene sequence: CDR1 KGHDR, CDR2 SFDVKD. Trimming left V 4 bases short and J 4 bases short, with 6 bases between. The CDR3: CATSDRVTGELFF. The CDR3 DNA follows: TGTGCCACCAGTGACAGGGTCACCGGGGAGCTGTTTTTT.

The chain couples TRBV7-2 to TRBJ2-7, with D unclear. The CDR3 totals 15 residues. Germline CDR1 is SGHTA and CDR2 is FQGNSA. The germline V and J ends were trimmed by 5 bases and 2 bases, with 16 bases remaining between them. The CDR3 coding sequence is TGTGCCAGCAGCAACGCAGCGAGAGAACCCTACGAGCAGTACTTC. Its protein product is CASSNAAREPYEQYF.

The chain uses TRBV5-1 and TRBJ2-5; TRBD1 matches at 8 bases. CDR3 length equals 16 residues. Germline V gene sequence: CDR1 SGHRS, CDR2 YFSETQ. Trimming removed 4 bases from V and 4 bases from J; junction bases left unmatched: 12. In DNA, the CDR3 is TGCGCCAGCAGCCACGTGCAGGGGGCGCTTCGAGAGACCCAGTACTTC. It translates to CASSHVQGALRETQYF.

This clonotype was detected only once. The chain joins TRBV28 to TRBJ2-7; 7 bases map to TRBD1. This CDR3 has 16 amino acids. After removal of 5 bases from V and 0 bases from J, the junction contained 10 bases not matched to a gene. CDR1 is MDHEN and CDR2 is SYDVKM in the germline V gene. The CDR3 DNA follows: TGTGCCAGCAGTCCGCGGCCGGGACAGACCTCCTACGAGCAGTACTTC. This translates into CASSPRPGQTSYEQYF.

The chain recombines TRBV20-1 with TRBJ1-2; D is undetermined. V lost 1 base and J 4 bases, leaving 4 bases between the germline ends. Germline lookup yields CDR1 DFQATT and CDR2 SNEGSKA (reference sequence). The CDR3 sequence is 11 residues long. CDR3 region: CSARGGYGYTF. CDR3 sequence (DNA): TGCAGTGCTAGAGGGGGCTATGGCTACACCTTC.

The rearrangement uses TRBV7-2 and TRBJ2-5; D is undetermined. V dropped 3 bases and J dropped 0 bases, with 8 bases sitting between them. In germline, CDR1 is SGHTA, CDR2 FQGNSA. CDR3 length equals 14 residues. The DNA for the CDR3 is TGTGCCAGCAGCTTGGCAGATCACCAAGAGACCCAGTACTTC. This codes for CASSLADHQETQYF.

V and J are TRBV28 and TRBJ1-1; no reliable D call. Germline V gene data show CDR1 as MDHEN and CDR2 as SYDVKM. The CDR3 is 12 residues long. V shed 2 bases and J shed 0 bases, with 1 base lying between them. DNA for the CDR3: TGTGCCAGCAGTTTAATGAACACTGAAGCTTTCTTT. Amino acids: CASSLMNTEAFF.

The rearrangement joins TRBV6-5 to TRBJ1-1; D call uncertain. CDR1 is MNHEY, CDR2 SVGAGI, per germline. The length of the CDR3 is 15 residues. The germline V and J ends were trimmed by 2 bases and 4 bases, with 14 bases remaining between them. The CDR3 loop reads CASSYRPGRGTEAFF. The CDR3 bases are TGTGCCAGCAGTTACCGTCCCGGCCGCGGCACTGAAGCTTTCTTT.

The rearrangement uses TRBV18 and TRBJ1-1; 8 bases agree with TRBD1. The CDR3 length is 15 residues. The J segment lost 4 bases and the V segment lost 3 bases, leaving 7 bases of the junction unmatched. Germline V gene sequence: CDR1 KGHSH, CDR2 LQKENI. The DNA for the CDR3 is TGTGCCAGCTCACCCAACCCTGGACAGGGCACTGAAGCTTTCTTT. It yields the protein CASSPNPGQGTEAFF.

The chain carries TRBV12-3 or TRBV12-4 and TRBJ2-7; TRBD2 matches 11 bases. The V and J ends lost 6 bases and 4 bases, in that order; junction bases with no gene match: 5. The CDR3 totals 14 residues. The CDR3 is CASSHLAGGYEQYF. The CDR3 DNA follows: TGTGCCAGCAGCCATCTAGCGGGGGGTTACGAGCAGTACTTC.

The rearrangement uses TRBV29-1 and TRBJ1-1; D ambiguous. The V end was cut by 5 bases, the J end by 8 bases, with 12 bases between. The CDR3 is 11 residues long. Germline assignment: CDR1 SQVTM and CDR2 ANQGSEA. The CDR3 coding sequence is TGCAGCGTTAAGTGGGCGGGGGAAGCTTTCTTT. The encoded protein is CSVKWAGEAFF.

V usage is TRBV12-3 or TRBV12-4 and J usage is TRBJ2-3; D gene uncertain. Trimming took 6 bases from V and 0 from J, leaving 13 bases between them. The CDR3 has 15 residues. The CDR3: CASRPQQLSTDTQYF. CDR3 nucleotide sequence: TGTGCCAGCAGACCCCAACAGCTTAGCACAGATACGCAGTATTTT.